This T cell receptor (beta chain) was obtained from a study of T cell repertoires in ileal Crohn's disease. Study details: About half of patients got postoperative therapy: about ten thiopurines, about 20 anti-TNF.

This table comes from immunoSEQ multiplex PCR, and its TCRdb copy is limited to in-frame clones, with some not included. This table has about 7,400 clones, roughly 79% appearing once. This clone has just a few counts. Its antigen is not known. General study points: Active smokers at surgery had more clonal expansions than non-smokers. Mucosal expansions were suggested to be mainly CD8 T cells.

The sequence derives from an adult with Crohn's disease. The sequenced sample was ileal tissue.

CDR3 protein: CASSYNSGAAETQYF. In DNA, the CDR3 is TGTGCCAGCAGTTACAACTCGGGAGCAGCAGAGACCCAGTACTTC. The chain links TRBV6-5 to TRBJ2-5; perhaps TRBD2 as D (6 bases). V lost 2 bases and J lost 4, with 14 bases in between. The CDR3 runs to 15 residues. Germline-derived CDR1 and CDR2 are MNHEY and SVGAGI.